One sample yielded the 21 T cell receptor beta chains listed below, sequenced in a study of T cell responses to AZD1222 COVID-19 vaccine. Libraries were prepared by immunoSEQ multiplex PCR; TCRdb keeps only in-frame clonotypes and omits some of them. In the table there are approximately 180,000 clones, 80% to 90% of which are singletons. The sample was peripheral blood, taken on day 0 of AZD1222 vaccination. The receptors here all came from an adult in good health.

This clone was found a few times. The rearrangement links TRBV7-3 to TRBJ1-6; D uncertain. Germline V gene data show CDR1 as SGHTA and CDR2 as FQGTGA. This CDR3 is 13 amino acids long. V lost 4 bases to trimming and J lost 7 bases, with 8 bases between them. The CDR3 nucleotides read TGTGCCAGCAGCTCGTCTGTGAATTCACCCCTCCACTTT. Translating it yields CASSSSVNSPLHF.

This chain uses TRBV7-2 with TRBJ1-2, with D possibly matching TRBD1 (5 bases). V was shortened by 5 bases and J by 0 bases, with 16 bases between the two germline ends. Looked up from germline, CDR1 is SGHTA and CDR2 is FQGNSA. The CDR3 loop spans 16 amino acids. The chain's CDR3 is CASSPETVKANYGYTF. As DNA, the CDR3 is TGTGCCAGCAGCCCCGAGACAGTAAAGGCTAACTATGGCTACACCTTC.

The V call is TRBV7-8, the J call TRBJ1-5, with D maybe TRBD1 (6 bases). Trimming pared 1 base from V and 3 bases from J, leaving 13 bases between. Germline V gene sequence: CDR1 SGHVS, CDR2 FQNEAQ. There are 16 residues in the CDR3. The CDR3, as DNA: TGTGCCAGCAGCTTAGGGAGAACAGGGTTCAATCAGCCCCAGCATTTT. Its protein is CASSLGRTGFNQPQHF.

The rearrangement joins TRBV7-3 to TRBJ2-6; D perhaps matches TRBD2 (5 bases). Germline-derived CDR1 and CDR2 are SGHTA and FQGTGA. With 7 bases removed from V and 4 bases from J, the gap between germline ends came to 14 bases. The CDR3 spans 15 residues. CDR3 region: CASKEDGSGANVLTF. Here the CDR3 DNA reads TGTGCCAGCAAGGAGGACGGTTCGGGGGCCAACGTCCTGACTTTC.

V and J are TRBV3-1 (or the pseudogene TRBV3-2) and TRBJ2-4, with a tentative D call TRBD1 (5 bases). This CDR3 comprises 16 residues. Trimming cost V 4 bases and J 2 bases, with 15 bases left between them. CDR1 and CDR2 from the germline V gene are LGHDT and YNNKEL (reference sequence). CDR3 sequence reads: CASSPPLRGTKNIQYF. DNA for the CDR3: TGTGCCAGCAGCCCACCACTAAGGGGTACCAAAAACATTCAGTACTTC.

V is TRBV2 and J is TRBJ1-4; weak D call: TRBD1 (5 bases). Germline V gives CDR1 SNHLY, CDR2 FYNNEI. The V gene lost 5 bases and the J gene lost 8 bases, with 12 bases spanning the gap. This CDR3 region has 13 residues. The CDR3 loop is CASSRGPHEKLFF. The CDR3 DNA is TGTGCCAGCAGTAGGGGACCGCACGAAAAACTGTTTTTT.

The chain uses TRBV4-1 and TRBJ2-7; 8 bases are a match to TRBD1. The germline CDR1 and CDR2 sequences are MGHRA and YSYEKL. Unmatched junction bases numbered 4, after V lost 1 base and J lost 5 bases. This CDR3 is built from 14 residues. CDR3 nucleotide sequence: TGCGCCAGCAGCCAAGCGGACAGGGTCCACGAGCAGTACTTC. Its protein product is CASSQADRVHEQYF.

The chain carries TRBV25-1 and TRBJ1-4; 9 bases fit TRBD1. Germline V gene data show CDR1 as MGHDK and CDR2 as SYGVNS. The junction had 7 bases not matched to a gene; V was cut back by 4 bases and J by 7 bases. The CDR3 covers 15 residues. The CDR3 sequence is CASSGTGGRSEKLFF. The CDR3 DNA follows: TGTGCCAGCAGTGGAACAGGGGGCAGGTCTGAAAAACTGTTTTTT.

This chain connects TRBV28 to TRBJ2-5; 7 nucleotides match TRBD1. Trimming cost V 4 bases and J 5 bases; bases outside gene matches: 7. CDR3 length: 14 residues. Germline CDR1 is MDHEN and CDR2 is SYDVKM. In nucleotides, the CDR3 is TGTGCCAGCAGTTACCCTACAGGGGCGGAGACCCAGTACTTC. This sequence encodes CASSYPTGAETQYF.

This rearrangement joins TRBV3-1 (or the pseudogene TRBV3-2) to TRBJ2-7; 7 bases fit TRBD2. The CDR3 spans 15 residues. Germline-derived CDR1 and CDR2 are LGHDT and YNNKEL (reference sequence). V shed 1 base, J shed 1 base, and the junction held 4 bases outside the gene matches. The DNA for the CDR3 is TGTGCCAGCAGCCAAGCCGTGGGGGGGTCCTACGAGCAGTACTTC. Amino acids: CASSQAVGGSYEQYF.

The chain has TRBV5-5 and TRBJ1-5; no firm D call. In germline, CDR1 is SGHKS, CDR2 YYEKEE (reference sequence). The germline V and J ends were trimmed by 2 bases and 2 bases, with 11 bases remaining between them. The CDR3 covers 15 residues. The CDR3 spells CASSLQSRGNQPQHF. CDR3 in DNA: TGTGCCAGCAGCTTACAGTCTCGGGGCAATCAGCCCCAGCATTTT.

The chain has TRBV14 and TRBJ2-1; 12 bases fit TRBD2. V trimming: 0 bases; J trimming: 3 bases; junction bases outside the gene matches: 3. The CDR3 has 17 residues. Germline assignment: CDR1 SGHDN and CDR2 FVKESK. CDR3 DNA: TGTGCCAGCAGCCAAGATTGGGGACTAGCGGGCTACAATGAGCAGTTCTTC. It yields the protein CASSQDWGLAGYNEQFF. Complete variable domain (other parts from reference TRBV14 and TRBJ2-1): EAGVTQFPSHSVIEKGQTVTLRCDPISGHDNLYWYRRVMGKEIKFLLHFVKESKQDESGMPNNRFLAERTGGTYSTLKVQPAELEDSGVYFCASSQDWGLAGYNEQFFGPGTRLTVL.

The chain combines TRBV5-5 with TRBJ1-1, with a tentative D call TRBD1 (6 bases). This CDR3 has 15 amino acids. V shed 4 bases and J shed 5 bases, with 18 bases lying between them. Per germline, CDR1 SGHKS and CDR2 YYEKEE (reference sequence). CDR3 sequence reads: CASSLLRGLGTEAFF. Written as DNA, the CDR3 is TGTGCCAGCAGCCTCCTCAGGGGCCTGGGGACTGAAGCTTTCTTT. Drawing the rest from reference TRBV5-5 and TRBJ1-1, the complete variable domain is DAGVTQSPTHLIKTRGQQVTLRCSPISGHKSVSWYQQVLGQGPQFIFQYYEKEERGRGNFPDRFSARQFPNYSSELNVNALLLGDSALYLCASSLLRGLGTEAFFGQGTRLTVV.

V is TRBV7-7 and J is TRBJ2-5; D not certain. Trimming shortened V by 4 bases and J by 4 bases, and 13 bases separated the two germline ends. CDR1 and CDR2 (germline): SSHAT, FNYEAQ (reference sequence). The CDR3 sequence is 14 residues long. CDR3: CASSSRAFGETQYF. The CDR3 DNA sequence: TGTGCCAGCAGCTCCCGGGCCTTCGGAGAGACCCAGTACTTC.

The chain links TRBV28 to TRBJ2-1, with TRBD1 identical over 8 bases. V was pared by 3 bases and J by 4 bases, with 11 bases of the junction left unmatched. Per germline, CDR1 MDHEN and CDR2 SYDVKM. The CDR3 extends over 17 amino acids. In nucleotides, the CDR3 is TGTGCCAGCAGTTTCACACCCGGGACAGGCCGATACAATGAGCAGTTCTTC. This translates into CASSFTPGTGRYNEQFF.

The chain has TRBV6-1 and TRBJ1-5; D possibly corresponds to TRBD1 (5 bases). V was clipped by 0 bases and J by 4 bases, with 19 bases between them. The CDR3 is 18 residues long. The germline CDR1 and CDR2 sequences are MNHNS and SASEGT. CDR3 nucleotide sequence: TGTGCCAGCAGTGAAGCGCTTCGGGGGTGGGGCACGAATCAGCCCCAGCATTTT. Translation gives CASSEALRGWGTNQPQHF.

The J gene is TRBJ2-2, the V gene TRBV7-2; 8 bases are shared with TRBD1. Germline assignment: CDR1 SGHTA and CDR2 FQGNSA. The CDR3 spans 15 residues. J lost 7 bases, V lost 2 bases, and 6 bases had no gene match. The CDR3 loop is CASSLQGQVVGELFF. The CDR3 nucleotides read TGTGCCAGCAGCTTACAGGGACAGGTAGTCGGGGAGCTGTTTTTT.

The V gene is TRBV5-5, the J gene TRBJ1-5, with TRBD1 identical over 7 bases. Germline CDR1 reads SGHKS; CDR2 reads YYEKEE (reference sequence). The CDR3 sequence is 14 residues long. J was trimmed by 7 bases and V by 0 bases; bases with no gene match: 4. CDR3 DNA: TGTGCCAGCAGCTTGGGAGGGGGCGGGCAGCCCCAGCATTTT. Protein product: CASSLGGGGQPQHF. The whole variable domain, filled in from reference TRBV5-5 and TRBJ1-5, reads DAGVTQSPTHLIKTRGQQVTLRCSPISGHKSVSWYQQVLGQGPQFIFQYYEKEERGRGNFPDRFSARQFPNYSSELNVNALLLGDSALYLCASSLGGGGQPQHFGDGTRLSIL.

The rearrangement joins TRBV7-9 to TRBJ1-1, with a possible D match to TRBD1 (6 bases). CDR1 is SEHNR and CDR2 is FQNEAQ in the germline V gene (reference sequence). This CDR3 contains 15 residues. Trimming left V 5 bases short and J 1 base short, with 14 bases between. CDR3 amino acids: CASSETRGRNTEAFF. For the CDR3, the DNA is TGTGCCAGCAGCGAAACCAGGGGTCGGAACACTGAAGCTTTCTTT.

The chain recombines TRBV6-5 with TRBJ2-7; TRBD2 agrees at 11 bases. Unmatched junction bases numbered 7, after V lost 2 bases and J lost 7 bases. Germline V gene lookup returns CDR1 MNHEY and CDR2 SVGAGI. The CDR3 is 15 amino acids. CDR3: CASSYRVAGGLEQYF. The DNA for the CDR3 is TGTGCCAGCAGTTACCGGGTAGCGGGGGGGCTGGAGCAGTACTTC.

The chain is built from TRBV10-3 and TRBJ1-2; D unresolved. The length of the CDR3 is 14 residues. V was pared by 1 base and J by 3 bases, with 9 bases between. The germline gives CDR1 ENHRY, CDR2 SYGVKD. CDR3 coding DNA: TGTGCCATCAGTGAGTTCTACGGAGACTATGGCTACACCTTC. This gives the protein CAISEFYGDYGYTF.